This T cell receptor (beta chain) was captured by sequencing in a study of T cells in tuberculosis. Study context: The T cells targeted glucose monomycolate, a mycobacterial lipid, via CD1B.

Thawed, overnight-rested PBMC were stained with GMM-loaded CD1B tetramer, viability dye and anti-CD3, then sorted. C32 glucose monomycolate from Rhodococcus equi was loaded onto the CD1B tetramers. Approximately 100,000 tetramer-negative cells were sorted from each donor. Trimming took 0 bases from V and 10 from J, leaving 15 bases between them. Germline V gene sequence: CDR1 LNHDA, CDR2 SQIVND (reference sequence). The CDR3 has 15 amino acids. Chain pairing is unknown; alpha and beta were sequenced separately. Repertoires were generated with immunoSEQ multiplex PCR, while TCRdb's copy carries only in-frame clones and drops some. This sample yields some 60,000 clones, of which 80% to 85% are seen a single time; 9.5% to 15% belongs to the top ten.

The V and J genes are TRBV19 and TRBJ1-4; possible D gene TRBD1, 5 bases. This sequence originates from an adult woman with latent tuberculosis. The source material was CD1b-GMM tetramer-negative cells sorted from PBMCs. CDR3 bases: TGTGCCAGTAGTATAGATTCTTTGGCCGGGGGAAAACTGTTTTTT. This translates into CASSIDSLAGGKLFF.